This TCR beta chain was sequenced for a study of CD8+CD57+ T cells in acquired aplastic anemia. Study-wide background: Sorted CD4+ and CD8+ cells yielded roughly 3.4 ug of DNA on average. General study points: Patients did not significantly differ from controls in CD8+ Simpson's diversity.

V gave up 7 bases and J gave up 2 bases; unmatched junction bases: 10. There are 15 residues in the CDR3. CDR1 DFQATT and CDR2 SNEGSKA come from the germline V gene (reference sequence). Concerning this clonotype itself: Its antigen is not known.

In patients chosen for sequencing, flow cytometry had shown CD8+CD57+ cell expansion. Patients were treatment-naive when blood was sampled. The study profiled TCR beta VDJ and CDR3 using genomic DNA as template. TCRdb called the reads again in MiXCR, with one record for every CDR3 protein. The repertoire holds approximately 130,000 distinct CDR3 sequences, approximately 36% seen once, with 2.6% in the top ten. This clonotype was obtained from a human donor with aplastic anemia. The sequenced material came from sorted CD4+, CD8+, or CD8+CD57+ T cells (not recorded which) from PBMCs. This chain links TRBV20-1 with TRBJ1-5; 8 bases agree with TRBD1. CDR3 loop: CSVKTGVRGNQPQHF. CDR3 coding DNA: TGCAGTGTAAAGACAGGGGTGAGGGGCAATCAGCCCCAGCATTTT.